The clone carrying this T cell receptor beta chain was counted ten times or more. Its specificity is not known. MiXCR, run by TCRdb on the 5' RACE reads, gives a single entry per CDR3 protein. This table holds some 240,000 distinct CDR3 sequences, about 3.9% found once. This entry belongs to a study of T cells after yellow fever vaccination. Study findings and constraints: The appearance of a small share of clonotypes in both CD4 and CD8 compartments was observed. Reappearance after the booster was observed for most primary-vaccination clones (about 96% CD4, around 90% CD8).

The TCR sequence derives from a young man who received the YFV17D yellow fever vaccine. The source material was PBMCs, sampled 15 days after the yellow fever booster vaccination.

In nucleotides, the CDR3 is TGTGCCAGCAGCTTCTTCGACGGATACCAAGAGACCCAGTACTTC. Translating it yields CASSFFDGYQETQYF. This chain uses TRBV7-8 with TRBJ2-5, with D uncertain. Germline V gives CDR1 SGHVS, CDR2 FQNEAQ. The CDR3 contains 15 residues. V dropped 3 bases and J dropped 0 bases, with 11 bases sitting between them.